Listed here are 24 T cell receptor beta chains from one sample, sequenced in a study of blood T cell repertoires in COVID-19. Sequencing used immunoSEQ multiplex PCR; TCRdb keeps in-frame clones, though not all of them. The sample includes hundreds of thousands of clones, around 80% seen only once; the top ten take 4%. The material sequenced was peripheral blood. All receptors derive from a woman in her thirties or forties with active or convalescent COVID-19.

This clone was counted only a few times. The chain links TRBV5-5 to TRBJ2-2, with TRBD2 as a possible D gene (6 bases). This CDR3 has 15 residues. The V gene's germline CDR1 is SGHKS and CDR2 YYEKEE (reference sequence). Trimming stripped 0 bases from V and 7 bases from J, with 13 bases between. This chain's CDR3 is CASSLVTGEVGELFF. CDR3 DNA sequence: TGTGCCAGCAGCTTGGTAACCGGGGAGGTCGGGGAGCTGTTTTTT.

In its sample, this clone was seen a few times. This sequence joins TRBV5-4 and TRBJ1-3, with D possibly TRBD1 on 6 matching bases. Per germline, CDR1 SGHNT and CDR2 YYREEE (reference sequence). This CDR3 has 15 amino acids. The V and J ends lost 1 base and 2 bases respectively, with 10 bases between them. This CDR3 is CASSLQGLTGNTIYF. DNA for the CDR3: TGTGCCAGCAGCTTGCAGGGGCTAACTGGAAACACCATATATTTT.

The chain couples TRBV28 to TRBJ1-3; 7 nucleotides match TRBD1. J lost 3 bases, V lost 9 bases, and 8 bases had no gene match. The CDR3 covers 14 residues. Germline-derived CDR1 and CDR2 are MDHEN and SYDVKM. The CDR3, as DNA: TGTGCCAGTACCGACAGGGCTCTTGGAAACACCATATATTTT. Amino acids: CASTDRALGNTIYF.

This chain joins TRBV5-5 and TRBJ2-7; 8 bases are a match to TRBD1. J gave up 3 bases and V 4 bases, and 6 bases lay outside the gene matches. The V gene's germline CDR1 is SGHKS and CDR2 YYEKEE (reference sequence). The CDR3 has 14 residues. CDR3 region: CASSPGQGFYEQYF. In DNA, the CDR3 is TGTGCCAGCAGCCCCGGACAGGGATTCTACGAGCAGTACTTC.

The sample holds a few counts of this clone. This sequence joins TRBV29-1 and TRBJ2-1; 9 nucleotides line up with TRBD2. Germline-derived CDR1 and CDR2 are SQVTM and ANQGSEA. The CDR3 has 14 amino acids. The V segment lost 7 bases and the J segment 10 bases; nucleotides outside the gene matches: 14. Here the CDR3 reads CSGAPGLARGEQFF. In DNA, the CDR3 is TGCAGCGGCGCCCCGGGACTAGCTAGGGGGGAGCAGTTCTTC.

This clone was seen once. The chain joins TRBV3-1 (or the pseudogene TRBV3-2) to TRBJ1-2; TRBD1 might be the D (5 bases). This CDR3 comprises 16 residues. With 1 base removed from V and 6 bases from J, the gap between germline ends came to 18 bases. Germline V CDR1 and CDR2: LGHDT, YNNKEL (reference sequence). CDR3 nucleotides: TGTGCCAGCAGCCAAGTAGGACACCGAGGATTTAATGGCTACACCTTC. It is translated as CASSQVGHRGFNGYTF.

This chain uses TRBV5-5 with TRBJ2-3, with 7 bases lining up with TRBD1. The J segment lost 6 bases and the V segment lost 1 base, leaving 8 bases of the junction unmatched. CDR1 is SGHKS, CDR2 YYEKEE, per germline (reference sequence). The CDR3 is made up of 15 amino acids. This chain's CDR3 is CASSLRPDRADTQYF. The CDR3 DNA reads as TGTGCCAGCAGCTTGAGGCCAGACAGGGCCGATACGCAGTATTTT.

CDR3 region: CASSEAGAGANVLTF. CDR3 DNA sequence: TGTGCCAGCAGTGAGGCAGGGGCTGGGGCCAACGTCCTGACTTTC. This chain joins TRBV25-1 and TRBJ2-6; a possible D gene is TRBD1 (6 bases). Germline CDR1 is MGHDK and CDR2 is SYGVNS. The CDR3 sequence is 15 residues long. V lost 3 bases to trimming and J lost 2 bases, with 8 bases between them.

V usage is TRBV28 and J usage is TRBJ2-7; D is perhaps TRBD2 (7 bases). Germline CDR1 is MDHEN and CDR2 is SYDVKM. Trimming took 0 bases from V and 4 from J, leaving 13 bases between them. The CDR3 is made up of 15 amino acids. The DNA of the CDR3 is TGTGCCAGCAGTTTATGGGCCGCGGGGGCGTACGAGCAGTACGTC. It encodes CASSLWAAGAYEQYV.

V gene TRBV6-5 combines with J gene TRBJ1-6, with 10 bases fitting TRBD1. V lost 6 bases to trimming and J lost 10 bases; unmatched junction nucleotides: 9. Germline V gives CDR1 MNHEY, CDR2 SVGAGI. The CDR3 is 15 residues long. The CDR3 is CASRGQGWLGSPLHF. Written as DNA, the CDR3 is TGTGCCAGCAGGGGACAGGGGTGGTTAGGATCACCCCTCCACTTT.

V usage is TRBV2 and J usage is TRBJ2-7, with a possible D match to TRBD1 (5 bases). The CDR3 length is 13 residues. The germline V and J ends were trimmed by 7 bases and 2 bases, with 12 bases remaining between them. CDR1 and CDR2 from the germline V gene are SNHLY and FYNNEI. Here the CDR3 DNA reads TGTGCCAGCAACCTCGACAGAACCTACGAGCAGTACGTC. Its translation is CASNLDRTYEQYV.

This chain joins TRBV2 and TRBJ1-6, with D uncertain. Germline V CDR1 and CDR2: SNHLY, FYNNEI. Trimming shortened V by 7 bases and J by 1 base, and 8 bases separated the two germline ends. This CDR3 has 14 residues. CDR3 sequence (DNA): TGTGCCAGCAAGGAGTTGTCCTATAATTCACCCCTCCACTTT. It yields the protein CASKELSYNSPLHF.

This clone was observed a handful of times. V usage is TRBV30 and J usage is TRBJ2-2; a weak D match, TRBD2 (6 bases). This CDR3 contains 14 residues. V shed 5 bases and J shed 6 bases, with 16 bases lying between them. The germline CDR1 and CDR2 sequences are GTSNPN and SVGIG (reference sequence). The CDR3, as DNA: TGTGCCTGGGAAATAGGAGCGGGCCCCGGGGAGCTGTTTTTT. This gives the protein CAWEIGAGPGELFF. The variable domain in full, completed from reference TRBV30 and TRBJ2-2, reads SQTIHQWPATLVQPVGSPLSLECTVEGTSNPNLYWYRQAAGRGLQLLFYSVGIGQISSEVPQNLSASRPQDRQFILSSKKLLLSDSGFYLCAWEIGAGPGELFFGEGSRLTVL.

The chain combines TRBV19 with TRBJ1-1, with a tentative D call TRBD1 (6 bases). This CDR3 comprises 12 residues. V lost 3 bases and J lost 8, with 10 bases in between. The germline gives CDR1 LNHDA, CDR2 SQIVND (reference sequence). The CDR3 DNA sequence: TGTGCCAGTAGTATTGGGACATTGGAAGCTTTCTTT. Residues: CASSIGTLEAFF. The full variable domain, in which reference TRBV19 and TRBJ1-1 provide the parts outside the CDR3, is DGGITQSPKYLFRKEGQNVTLSCEQNLNHDAMYWYRQDPGQGLRLIYYSQIVNDFQKGDIAEGYSVSREKKESFPLTVTSAQKNPTAFYLCASSIGTLEAFFGQGTRLTVV.

J is TRBJ2-1 and V is TRBV28; a possible D gene is TRBD1 (5 bases). Germline-derived CDR1 and CDR2 are MDHEN and SYDVKM. With 5 bases removed from V and 6 bases from J, the gap between germline ends came to 11 bases. The CDR3 has 13 residues. CDR3 DNA sequence: TGTGCCAGCAGTCTGACAGTTCCCAATGAGCAGTTCTTC. Protein sequence: CASSLTVPNEQFF.

CDR3 coding DNA: TGCGCCAGCAGCCAACTTCACCGGACTCAAAGCACAGATACGCAGTATTTT. Amino acids: CASSQLHRTQSTDTQYF. The chain joins TRBV4-1 to TRBJ2-3; perhaps TRBD2 as D (5 bases). Between the trimmed V and J ends, which lost 2 bases and 0 bases, there was a span of 15 bases. CDR1 MGHRA and CDR2 YSYEKL come from the germline V gene. The CDR3 runs to 17 residues.

This clone was seen a single time. One junction end disagrees with the germline gene, perhaps due to a read error. The chain carries TRBV29-1 and TRBJ2-7, with D perhaps matching TRBD1 (6 bases). Germline CDR1 and CDR2: SQVTM and ANQGSEA. CDR3 size: 15 residues. CDR3 sequence: CSVEDPGVGNYEQYF. CDR3 in DNA: TGCAGCGTGGAAGATCCAGGGGTGGGCAACTACGAGCAGTACTTC.

This clone occurred a few times. This chain uses TRBV19 with TRBJ1-1, with no clear D. The germline CDR1 and CDR2 sequences are LNHDA and SQIVND (reference sequence). V was clipped by 3 bases and J by 2 bases, with 10 bases between them. CDR3 length equals 14 residues. CDR3 coding DNA: TGTGCCAGTAGTATGGCCCGGGGAAACACTGAAGCTTTCTTT. Amino acids: CASSMARGNTEAFF.

The chain joins TRBV28 to TRBJ1-2; TRBD1 is a possible D gene (5 bases). CDR3 length equals 11 residues. The V gene lost 3 bases and the J gene lost 7 bases, with 6 bases spanning the gap. Germline V lookup: CDR1 MDHEN, CDR2 SYDVKM. This chain's CDR3 is CASSFQGGYTF. CDR3 sequence (DNA): TGTGCCAGCAGTTTCCAGGGTGGCTACACCTTC.

This chain joins TRBV4-2 and TRBJ1-3; D uncertain. CDR1 LGHNA and CDR2 YNFKEQ come from the germline V gene. With 1 base removed from V and 6 bases from J, the gap between germline ends came to 7 bases. The CDR3 is 13 amino acids. As DNA, the CDR3 is TGTGCCAGCAGCCAAGCGAGTGAAAACACCATATATTTT. It specifies CASSQASENTIYF.

The chain uses TRBV7-2 and TRBJ2-2; no definite D call. CDR1 and CDR2 from the germline V gene are SGHTA and FQGNSA. Trimming stripped 3 bases from V and 4 bases from J, with 12 bases between. CDR3 size: 15 residues. The chain's CDR3 is CASSLVQSLTGELFF. Written as DNA, the CDR3 is TGTGCCAGCAGCTTGGTCCAAAGCCTCACCGGGGAGCTGTTTTTT. Based on the CDR3 plus reference TRBV7-2 and TRBJ2-2, the full variable domain is GAGVSQSPSNKVTEKGKDVELRCDPISGHTALYWYRQSLGQGLEFLIYFQGNSAPDKSGLPSDRFSAERTGGSVSTLTIQRTQQEDSAVYLCASSLVQSLTGELFFGEGSRLTVL.

This rearrangement joins TRBV2 to TRBJ1-3; 9 nucleotides agree with TRBD1. CDR3 length: 16 residues. The ends lost 0 bases at V and 3 bases at J; junction bases unmatched: 3. The germline gives CDR1 SNHLY, CDR2 FYNNEI. The CDR3 spells CASSEARTGVGNTIYF. As DNA, the CDR3 is TGTGCCAGCAGTGAAGCCCGGACAGGGGTTGGAAACACCATATATTTT.

This clone was counted only a few times. The V and J genes are TRBV11-2 and TRBJ1-5, with D hard to call. The CDR3 is 13 residues long. V gave up 2 bases and J gave up 7 bases, with 9 bases separating them. CDR1 and CDR2 (germline): SGHAT, FQNNGV. Here the CDR3 DNA reads TGTGCCAGCAGCTTAAGTTCCGGGCAGCCCCAGCATTTT. Translation gives CASSLSSGQPQHF.

This chain connects TRBV5-1 to TRBJ1-2; possibly TRBD1 for D (6 bases). The CDR3 spans 16 residues. Germline values: CDR1 SGHRS, CDR2 YFSETQ. V lost 0 bases and J lost 8, with 20 bases in between. The chain's CDR3 is CASSLAGQSHNQGYTF. The CDR3 coding sequence is TGCGCCAGCAGCTTGGCTGGACAGAGTCATAACCAAGGCTACACCTTC.